Listed here are 25 T cell receptor beta chains from one sample, sequenced in a study of T-cell reconstitution after alpha-beta-depleted transplantation in children listed by TCRdb under 2016. The meaning of the sample's treatment or condition label: allogeneic hematopoietic cell transplantation with graft depleted of TCRalphabeta T cells and CD19 B cells. Library creation used PCR. The sequencer listed for this sample is Illumina HiSeq 2500. Molecular barcoding was employed in the preparation of TCR libraries, with unique molecular identifiers being used to normalize TCRbeta repertoire quantification. TCRdb reran the public reads through fastp at Q25 and MiXCR, keeping productive beta chains. Under each unique CDR3 protein, matching rows form one entry showing the most common genes and DNA. The table for this sample lists 610,000 or so distinct CDR3 sequences; more than 20% of them were counted only once. Around a third of the sample goes to the ten largest clones.

The sequences come from PBMCs, collected before TCRalphabeta/CD19-depleted stem cell transplant. These receptors were collected from a boy younger than two with Wiskott-Aldrich syndrome, due to receive a stem cell transplant.

This clonotype was seen more than once but under ten times. This chain connects TRBV6-6 to TRBJ2-2, with a tentative D call TRBD1 (5 bases). Trimming removed 8 bases from V and 5 bases from J, with 12 bases in between. The length of the CDR3 is 13 residues. CDR1 and CDR2 (germline): MNHNY, SVGAGI (reference sequence). The CDR3 is CASYEQETGELFF. As DNA, the CDR3 is TGTGCCAGCTACGAACAGGAAACCGGGGAGCTGTTTTTT.

The V gene is TRBV7-6, the J gene TRBJ1-6; D gene uncertain. V lost 8 bases and J 1 base, leaving 6 bases between the germline ends. The CDR3 runs to 13 residues. Germline CDR1 SGHVS, CDR2 FNYEAQ. CDR3 nucleotides: TGTGCCAGCCGGGGATCCTATAATTCACCCCTCCACTTT. It is translated as CASRGSYNSPLHF.

This chain joins TRBV12-3 or TRBV12-4 and TRBJ1-2; D possibly corresponds to TRBD1 (6 bases). Between the trimmed V and J ends, which lost 6 bases and 4 bases, there was a span of 33 bases. This CDR3 contains 20 residues. The CDR3 region has the DNA TGTGCCAGCAGCCACCTGGGGTCGGGACACTCCTCCCCCAGCGGCTATGGCTACACCTTC. As protein: CASSHLGSGHSSPSGYGYTF.

This clonotype was seen a handful of times. V and J are TRBV16 and TRBJ1-6; 7 bases are shared with TRBD1. J gave up 5 bases and V 2 bases, and 3 bases lay outside the gene matches. The CDR3 has 15 amino acids. Germline loops: CDR1 KGHSY, CDR2 FQNENV. The CDR3 region has the DNA TGTGCCAGCAGCCAAACCGACAGGGATAATTCACCCCTCCACTTT. Amino acids: CASSQTDRDNSPLHF.

The chain is built from TRBV7-8 and TRBJ2-7; 7 nucleotides line up with TRBD1. The CDR3 is 13 residues long. V lost 8 bases and J lost 0; bases outside the gene matches: 4. Per germline, CDR1 SGHVS and CDR2 FQNEAQ. CDR3 sequence reads: CASGQALSYEQYF. Written as DNA, the CDR3 is TGTGCCAGCGGACAGGCGCTCTCCTACGAGCAGTACTTC.

This chain joins TRBV5-1 and TRBJ2-7; D may be TRBD2 (6 bases). Germline V lookup: CDR1 SGHRS, CDR2 YFSETQ. The CDR3 is 15 amino acids. The V end was cut by 5 bases, the J end by 2 bases, with 17 bases between. This CDR3 reads CASRPRVAEPYEQYF. In DNA, the CDR3 is TGCGCCAGCAGGCCCAGAGTAGCGGAGCCCTACGAGCAGTACTTC. Looking up the rest from reference TRBV5-1 and TRBJ2-7 gives the full variable domain: KAGVTQTPRYLIKTRGQQVTLSCSPISGHRSVSWYQQTPGQGLQFLFEYFSETQRNKGNFPGRFSGRQFSNSRSEMNVSTLELGDSALYLCASRPRVAEPYEQYFGPGTRLTVT.

This clonotype has more than one count but fewer than ten. This CDR3 reads CASSPGTSADNEQFF. The CDR3 nucleotides read TGTGCCAGCAGCCCCGGGACTAGTGCTGACAATGAGCAGTTCTTC. The rearrangement joins TRBV28 to TRBJ2-1; TRBD2 matches at 8 bases. Germline CDR1 and CDR2: MDHEN and SYDVKM. Trimming took 6 bases from V and 5 from J; bases not matched to a gene: 9. The CDR3 consists of 15 residues. The entire variable domain, with the rest obtained from reference TRBV28 and TRBJ2-1, is as follows: DVKVTQSSRYLVKRTGEKVFLECVQDMDHENMFWYRQDPGLGLRLIYFSYDVKMKEKGDIPEGYSVSREKKERFSLILESASTNQTSMYLCASSPGTSADNEQFFGPGTRLTVL.

This clonotype was detected a few times. This chain links TRBV12-3 or TRBV12-4 with TRBJ2-2; 11 bases line up with TRBD2. The CDR3 spans 16 residues. Unmatched junction bases numbered 9, after V lost 6 bases and J lost 6 bases. The CDR3 DNA is TGTGCCAGCAGGCCACCGGGACTAGCGGATGCCGGGGAGCTGTTTTTT. It encodes CASRPPGLADAGELFF.

The J gene is TRBJ2-1, the V gene TRBV3-1; 12 nucleotides agree with TRBD2. The CDR3 covers 16 residues. The germline CDR1 and CDR2 sequences are LGHDT and YNNKEL (reference sequence). Trimming took 0 bases from V and 7 from J; bases not matched to a gene: 4. The CDR3 DNA sequence: TGTGCCAGCAGCCAAGAAATAGGACTAGCGGGGAATGAGCAGTTCTTC. Translated, it gives CASSQEIGLAGNEQFF.

The sample holds a few counts of this clonotype. This sequence joins TRBV7-8 and TRBJ2-1, with unresolved D. Trimming removed 0 bases at V and 8 bases at J, with 14 bases between. Germline lookup yields CDR1 SGHVS and CDR2 FQNEAQ. This CDR3 has 15 residues. CDR3 DNA sequence: TGTGCCAGCAGCTTAGCGAGGAATAGGGCCCATGAGCAGTTCTTC. This gives the protein CASSLARNRAHEQFF.

V and J are TRBV28 and TRBJ2-7; TRBD2 agrees at 14 bases. From germline, CDR1 is MDHEN and CDR2 SYDVKM. This CDR3 is built from 18 residues. Trimming at V came to 5 bases and at J to 2 bases, leaving 11 bases not matched to a gene. CDR3 amino acids: CASSLGTSGSLVAYEQYF. CDR3 bases: TGTGCCAGCAGTCTAGGGACTAGCGGGAGCTTAGTGGCCTACGAGCAGTACTTC.

CDR3 protein: CSASPRQGEQPQHF. The CDR3 DNA sequence: TGCAGTGCTAGTCCCCGACAGGGAGAGCAGCCCCAGCATTTT. V and J are TRBV20-1 and TRBJ1-5; 7 bases map to TRBD1. The V and J ends lost 3 bases and 7 bases, in that order; junction bases with no gene match: 9. From germline, CDR1 is DFQATT and CDR2 SNEGSKA (reference sequence). This CDR3 has 14 amino acids.

The genes are TRBV15 and TRBJ2-3; 9 nucleotides align to TRBD2. Germline CDR1 reads LNHNV; CDR2 reads YYDKDF (reference sequence). Losses at the gene ends were 0 bases for V and 3 bases for J; bases not matched to a gene: 4. The CDR3 is 16 residues long. The CDR3, as DNA: TGTGCCACCAGCAGAGACTGGGCGGGAGGGACAGATACGCAGTATTTT. This codes for CATSRDWAGGTDTQYF.

This clonotype was picked up a small number of times. The genes are TRBV5-1 and TRBJ2-1; D is unresolved. The V gene lost 0 bases and the J gene lost 0 bases, with 13 bases spanning the gap. There are 17 residues in the CDR3. Germline CDR1 SGHRS, CDR2 YFSETQ. The CDR3 loop reads CASSLGSGPSSYNEQFF. In nucleotides, the CDR3 is TGCGCCAGCAGCTTGGGGTCCGGGCCTAGCTCCTACAATGAGCAGTTCTTC. Complete variable domain (other parts from reference TRBV5-1 and TRBJ2-1): KAGVTQTPRYLIKTRGQQVTLSCSPISGHRSVSWYQQTPGQGLQFLFEYFSETQRNKGNFPGRFSGRQFSNSRSEMNVSTLELGDSALYLCASSLGSGPSSYNEQFFGPGTRLTVL.

This clonotype turned up a few times. The chain is built from TRBV27 and TRBJ1-1, with 7 bases identical to TRBD1. The CDR3 extends over 15 amino acids. Germline V gene lookup returns CDR1 MNHEY and CDR2 SMNVEV (reference sequence). The J segment lost 0 bases and the V segment lost 7 bases, leaving 8 bases of the junction unmatched. CDR3 in amino acids: CASILRGGMNTEAFF. Written as DNA, the CDR3 is TGTGCCAGCATCCTCAGGGGGGGTATGAACACTGAAGCTTTCTTT.

This clonotype was counted only a few times. The V gene is TRBV7-6, the J gene TRBJ2-3; D unresolved. This CDR3 has 18 residues. CDR1 is SGHVS, CDR2 FNYEAQ, per germline. V dropped 0 bases and J dropped 0 bases, with 16 bases sitting between them. CDR3 region: CASSLAANEPPSTDTQYF. The CDR3 coding sequence is TGTGCCAGCAGCTTAGCGGCTAACGAGCCCCCTAGCACAGATACGCAGTATTTT. Filled out from reference TRBV7-6 and TRBJ2-3, the complete variable domain reads GAGVSQSPRYKVTKRGQDVALRCDPISGHVSLYWYRQALGQGPEFLTYFNYEAQQDKSGLPNDRFSAERPEGSISTLTIQRTEQRDSAMYRCASSLAANEPPSTDTQYFGPGTRLTVL.

This sequence joins TRBV5-1 and TRBJ2-7; TRBD1 agrees at 7 bases. Germline CDR1 SGHRS, CDR2 YFSETQ. This CDR3 has 14 amino acids. Germline trimming cut 4 bases from V and 3 bases from J; bases unmatched to any gene: 7. The CDR3 DNA follows: TGCGCCAGCAGCACAAGGGGGCCAGGCTACGAGCAGTACTTC. This gives the protein CASSTRGPGYEQYF.

The rearrangement uses TRBV5-1 and TRBJ1-1; D is unresolved. Per germline, CDR1 SGHRS and CDR2 YFSETQ. This CDR3 comprises 13 residues. The V end was cut by 4 bases, the J end by 3 bases, with 10 bases between. The chain's CDR3 is CASSPMGYTEAFF. In DNA form, the CDR3 reads TGCGCCAGCAGCCCAATGGGTTACACTGAAGCTTTCTTT.

The chain couples TRBV27 to TRBJ2-7, with D possibly matching TRBD1 (6 bases). The V end lost 7 bases, the J end lost 6 bases, and 16 bases lay between the germline ends. Germline assignment: CDR1 MNHEY and CDR2 SMNVEV (reference sequence). The CDR3 is made up of 13 amino acids. CDR3 in amino acids: CASTPGVGSEQYF. Written as DNA, the CDR3 is TGTGCCAGCACCCCAGGGGTAGGTAGCGAGCAGTACTTC.

The gene calls are TRBV21-1 and TRBJ2-7; the table calls TRBD1, which could not be checked here. TRBV21-1 is a documented pseudogene. The CDR3 covers 13 residues. CDR3 sequence (DNA): TGTGCCAGACGGACAGACAGGGCCTACGAGCAGTACTTC. Translated, it gives CARRTDRAYEQYF.

CDR3 in amino acids: CASSRIRADYEQYF. Written as DNA, the CDR3 is TGCGCCAGTTCGCGGATCAGGGCCGACTACGAGCAGTACTTC. The gene calls are TRBV5-1 and TRBJ2-7; tentatively, D is TRBD1 (5 bases). The ends were cut back, 8 bases at V and 3 bases at J, with 18 bases in the middle. Germline CDR1 reads SGHRS; CDR2 reads YFSETQ. CDR3 size: 14 residues.

This clonotype was found a few times. The chain joins TRBV29-1 to TRBJ2-3, with D possibly matching TRBD1 (5 bases). The germline V gene has CDR1 SQVTM and CDR2 ANQGSEA. There are 12 residues in the CDR3. CDR3: CSLIGDTDTQYF. The CDR3 DNA follows: TGCAGTTTGATAGGGGACACAGATACGCAGTATTTT.

The gene calls are TRBV6-2 or TRBV6-3 and TRBJ1-1; 7 bases are shared with TRBD1. Trimming cost V 5 bases and J 8 bases; bases outside gene matches: 11. This CDR3 is built from 14 residues. Germline values: CDR1 MNHEY, CDR2 SVGEGT. CDR3: CASSLSDRREEAFF. The CDR3 DNA reads as TGTGCCAGCAGTCTTTCGGACAGGCGAGAGGAAGCTTTCTTT.

The chain is built from TRBV7-2 and TRBJ1-4; possible D gene TRBD1, 5 bases. V lost 5 bases, J lost 4 bases, and 8 bases lay in between. The CDR3 extends over 13 amino acids. CDR1 is SGHTA, CDR2 FQGNSA, per germline. CDR3 nucleotide sequence: TGTGCCAGCAGCCGACAGTTTAATGAAAAACTGTTTTTT. This codes for CASSRQFNEKLFF.

This clonotype turned up a few times. The chain combines TRBV4-1 with TRBJ1-6; weak D call: TRBD1 (6 bases). The CDR3 has 16 amino acids. V was clipped by 1 base and J by 5 bases, with 12 bases between them. Per the germline V gene, CDR1 is MGHRA and CDR2 is YSYEKL. CDR3 sequence (DNA): TGCGCCAGCAGCCAAGGGGGGGACACGGATAATTCACCCCTCCACTTT. Amino acids: CASSQGGDTDNSPLHF.